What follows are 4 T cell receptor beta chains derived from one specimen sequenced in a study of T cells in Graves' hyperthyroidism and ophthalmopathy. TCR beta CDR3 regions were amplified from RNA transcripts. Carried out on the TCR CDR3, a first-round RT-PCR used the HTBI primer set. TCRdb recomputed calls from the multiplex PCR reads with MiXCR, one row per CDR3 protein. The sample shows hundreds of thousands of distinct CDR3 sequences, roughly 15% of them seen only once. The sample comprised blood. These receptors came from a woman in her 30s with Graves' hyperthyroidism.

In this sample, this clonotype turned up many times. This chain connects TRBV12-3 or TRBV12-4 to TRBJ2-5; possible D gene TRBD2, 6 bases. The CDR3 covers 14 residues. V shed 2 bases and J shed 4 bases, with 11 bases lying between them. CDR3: CASSLMGGPETQYF. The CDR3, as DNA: TGTGCCAGCAGTTTAATGGGGGGTCCAGAGACCCAGTACTTC.

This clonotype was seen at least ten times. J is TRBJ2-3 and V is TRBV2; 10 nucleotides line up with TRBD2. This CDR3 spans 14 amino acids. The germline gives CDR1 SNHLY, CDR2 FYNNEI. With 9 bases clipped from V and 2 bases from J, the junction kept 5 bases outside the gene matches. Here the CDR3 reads CASSGTSVTDTQYF. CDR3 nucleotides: TGTGCCAGTTCCGGGACTAGCGTCACAGATACGCAGTATTTT.

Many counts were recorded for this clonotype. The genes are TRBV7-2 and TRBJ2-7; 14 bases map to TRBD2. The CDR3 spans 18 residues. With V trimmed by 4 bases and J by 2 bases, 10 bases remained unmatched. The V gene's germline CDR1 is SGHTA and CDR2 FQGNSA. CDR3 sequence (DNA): TGTGCCAGCAGCTCGGGACTAGCGGGGGCCTCCGATACCTACGAGCAGTACTTC. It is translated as CASSSGLAGASDTYEQYF. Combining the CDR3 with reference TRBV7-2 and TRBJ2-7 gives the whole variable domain GAGVSQSPSNKVTEKGKDVELRCDPISGHTALYWYRQSLGQGLEFLIYFQGNSAPDKSGLPSDRFSAERTGGSVSTLTIQRTQQEDSAVYLCASSSGLAGASDTYEQYFGPGTRLTVT.

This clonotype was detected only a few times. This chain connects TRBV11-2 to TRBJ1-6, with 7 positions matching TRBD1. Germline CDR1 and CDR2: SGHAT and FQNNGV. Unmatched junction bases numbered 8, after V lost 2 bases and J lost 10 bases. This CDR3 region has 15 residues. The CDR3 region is CASSLSGTVGSPLHF. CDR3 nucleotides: TGTGCCAGCAGCTTATCCGGGACAGTTGGGTCACCCCTCCACTTT.